The entry below describes one T cell receptor (beta chain). This specimen comes from a study of blood T cell repertoires in COVID-19. The overall study: Acute and convalescent COVID-19 samples came from the United States, Italy and Spain.

Germline V gives CDR1 SGHVS, CDR2 FQNEAQ. This CDR3 has 13 residues. V dropped 5 bases and J dropped 5 bases, with 10 bases sitting between them. Study members were between 18 and 89 years old and lived in 24 US regions. The repertoire was sequenced with immunoSEQ multiplex PCR; TCRdb's copy has only in-frame clones and lacks some. The repertoire has around 160,000 clones, roughly 84% of them found once; the top ten carry approximately 5.7%. The chain links TRBV7-8 to TRBJ2-1; the D gene could be TRBD1 or TRBD2 (5 bases each). The sequence derives from a woman between 50 and 59 years old who had been exposed to COVID-19. The sample taken for sequencing was PBMCs or T cells enriched from blood (not recorded which). CDR3 in amino acids: CASSQGADNEQFF. CDR3 nucleotides: TGTGCCAGCAGCCAGGGAGCAGACAATGAGCAGTTCTTC.